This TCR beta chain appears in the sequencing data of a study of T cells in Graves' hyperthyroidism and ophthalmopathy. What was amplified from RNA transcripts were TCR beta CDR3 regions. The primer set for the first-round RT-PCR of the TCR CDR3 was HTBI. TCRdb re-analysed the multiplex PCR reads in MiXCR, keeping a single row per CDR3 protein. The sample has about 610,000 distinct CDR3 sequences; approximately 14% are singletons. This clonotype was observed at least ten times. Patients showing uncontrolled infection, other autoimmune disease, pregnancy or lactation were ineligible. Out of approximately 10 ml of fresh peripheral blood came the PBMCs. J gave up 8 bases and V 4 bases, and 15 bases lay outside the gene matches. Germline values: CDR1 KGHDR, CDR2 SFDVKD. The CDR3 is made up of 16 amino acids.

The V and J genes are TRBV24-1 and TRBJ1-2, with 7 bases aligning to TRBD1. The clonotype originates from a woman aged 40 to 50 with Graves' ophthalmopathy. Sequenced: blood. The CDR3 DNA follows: TGTGCCACCAGTGACCCCCACGGTGACAGGGAGGCCGGCTACACCTTC. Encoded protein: CATSDPHGDREAGYTF.